The rows below give T cell receptor beta chains drawn from one sample of a study of T cell responses to AZD1222 COVID-19 vaccine. Produced via immunoSEQ multiplex PCR; TCRdb's table is partial and in-frame only. The repertoire consists of 150,000 to 200,000 clones, with over 80% occurring once and the leading ten covering roughly 6%. The material was peripheral blood, obtained on day 0 of AZD1222 vaccination. The receptor source for this set is an adult in good health. Each CDR3 is given with its conserved first and last residue. The D gene is left open where the match is weak. Not every row has a clone size; where given, it reads once, few, many or a size class.

cdr3_nt: TGTGCCAGCCCTCAAGGGGTAGACGGCAGCGTTGTGAACACTGAAGCTTTCTTT; cdr3_aa: CASPQGVDGSVVNTEAFF; j_call: TRBJ1-1; d_call: NA; v_call: TRBV6-4; clone_size: NA; cdr3_length: 18
cdr3_nt: TGCGCCAGCAGCTTGGCAGGGTATCTGGGAGATGAAAAACTGTTTTTT; cdr3_aa: CASSLAGYLGDEKLFF; j_call: TRBJ1-4; d_call: NA; v_call: TRBV5-1; clone_size: NA; cdr3_length: 16
cdr3_nt: TGTGCCAGCAGCTCGTCGGTTCGCGGTGACAATGAGCAGTTCTTC; cdr3_aa: CASSSSVRGDNEQFF; j_call: TRBJ2-1; d_call: NA; v_call: TRBV5-8; clone_size: NA; cdr3_length: 15
cdr3_nt: TGTGCCAGCAGTCCCCAGGGGAAAGCTTTCTTT; cdr3_aa: CASSPQGKAFF; j_call: TRBJ1-1; d_call: NA; v_call: TRBV6-6; clone_size: NA; cdr3_length: 11
cdr3_nt: TGCAGCGTTGGAGGAGGCCCCGCAGATACGCAGTATTTT; cdr3_aa: CSVGGGPADTQYF; j_call: TRBJ2-3; d_call: NA; v_call: TRBV29-1; clone_size: NA; cdr3_length: 13
cdr3_nt: TGTGCCAGCAGTAGACTAGCGGGAACGGACAATGAGCAGTTCTTC; cdr3_aa: CASSRLAGTDNEQFF; j_call: TRBJ2-1; d_call: TRBD2; v_call: TRBV2; clone_size: once; cdr3_length: 15
cdr3_nt: TGTGCCAGCTCAACCGGGACAATTTATGGCTACACCTTC; cdr3_aa: CASSTGTIYGYTF; j_call: TRBJ1-2; d_call: NA; v_call: TRBV18; clone_size: NA; cdr3_length: 13
cdr3_nt: TGTGCCAGCGCCCTCCGGGGCCTCTATGGCTACACCTTC; cdr3_aa: CASALRGLYGYTF; j_call: TRBJ1-2; d_call: NA; v_call: TRBV5-4; clone_size: NA; cdr3_length: 13
cdr3_nt: TGCAGCGTTCGTGGAGGCGGGAGGGTCCAAGAGACCCAGTACTTC; cdr3_aa: CSVRGGGRVQETQYF; j_call: TRBJ2-5; d_call: TRBD2; v_call: TRBV29-1; clone_size: NA; cdr3_length: 15
cdr3_nt: TGTGCCAGCAGTTTTCGTGCTAGCGGTGTATACAATGAGCAGTTCTTC; cdr3_aa: CASSFRASGVYNEQFF; j_call: TRBJ2-1; d_call: TRBD2; v_call: TRBV28; clone_size: NA; cdr3_length: 16
cdr3_nt: TGTGCCAGCAGCTATTTCCCCTGGGGCGGGGTCACCGGGGAGCTGTTTTTT; cdr3_aa: CASSYFPWGGVTGELFF; j_call: TRBJ2-2; d_call: NA; v_call: TRBV5-6; clone_size: NA; cdr3_length: 17
cdr3_nt: TGTGCCAGCAGCCTTGCGATCGGGGGCAGGGCTGAAGCTTTCTTT; cdr3_aa: CASSLAIGGRAEAFF; j_call: TRBJ1-1; d_call: NA; v_call: TRBV7-2; clone_size: few; cdr3_length: 15